Following are 8 T cell receptor beta chains from one sample sequenced in a study of blood T cell repertoires in COVID-19. TCRdb's copy holds only in-frame clones and misses some; the assay was immunoSEQ multiplex PCR. The sample has about 86,000 clones, roughly 88% seen once. The sample was peripheral blood. The receptors come from a woman older than 75 with active or convalescent COVID-19.

The chain joins TRBV11-2 to TRBJ1-4, with 7 bases matching TRBD1. From germline, CDR1 is SGHAT and CDR2 FQNNGV. This CDR3 contains 17 residues. Trimming at V came to 1 base and at J to 6 bases, leaving 11 bases not matched to a gene. DNA for the CDR3: TGTGCCAGCAGCTTAGTCCGGGCAGGGGGTCGAGATGAAAAACTGTTTTTT. Its translation: CASSLVRAGGRDEKLFF.

The chain is built from TRBV9 and TRBJ2-1, with 7 positions matching TRBD1. There are 16 residues in the CDR3. The germline V gene encodes CDR1 SGDLS and CDR2 YYNGEE. V lost 0 bases and J lost 6; bases outside the gene matches: 9. The CDR3 bases are TGTGCCAGCAGCGTAGTAAGCCAGGGGGAAGGCAATGAGCAGTTCTTC. It codes for CASSVVSQGEGNEQFF.

V gene TRBV5-1 combines with J gene TRBJ2-2, with D uncertain. The CDR3 totals 15 residues. Trimming removed 0 bases from V and 8 bases from J, with 14 bases in between. CDR1 SGHRS and CDR2 YFSETQ come from the germline V gene. CDR3: CASSLGATWAGELFF. The CDR3, as DNA: TGCGCCAGCAGCTTGGGGGCGACCTGGGCTGGGGAGCTGTTTTTT.

This clone was counted once. The V call is TRBV7-2, the J call TRBJ2-4; TRBD2 aligns across 8 bases. This CDR3 spans 18 amino acids. Per germline, CDR1 SGHTA and CDR2 FQGNSA. V lost 5 bases, J lost 2 bases, and 14 bases stayed unmatched. Written as DNA, the CDR3 is TGTGCCAGCAGCCTATCCTGGGGCGGGGGGTTCACCAAAAACATTCAGTACTTC. Translation: CASSLSWGGGFTKNIQYF.

This clone was detected only once. The chain combines TRBV29-1 with TRBJ2-3; the D gene is possibly TRBD2 (6 bases). The ends were cut back, 2 bases at V and 6 bases at J, with 12 bases in the middle. The CDR3 runs 13 residues. Germline CDR1 and CDR2: SQVTM and ANQGSEA. CDR3 residues: CSVEPTSSDTQYF. In DNA form, the CDR3 reads TGCAGCGTTGAACCGACTAGTTCTGATACGCAGTATTTT.

The CDR3 DNA reads as TGTGCCAGCAGCCGTGGGGGACAGGGGTCCTACGAGCAGTACTTC. Its translation is CASSRGGQGSYEQYF. The chain links TRBV5-6 to TRBJ2-7, with TRBD1 identical over 10 bases. From germline, CDR1 is SGHDT and CDR2 YYEEEE. CDR3 length: 15 amino acids. Losses at the gene ends were 4 bases for V and 1 base for J; bases not matched to a gene: 5.

The chain is built from TRBV11-2 and TRBJ1-2, with D possibly TRBD1 on 5 matching bases. The CDR3 has 14 residues. V was pared by 1 base and J by 7 bases, with 13 bases between. Germline V gene lookup returns CDR1 SGHAT and CDR2 FQNNGV. The CDR3 coding sequence is TGTGCCAGCAGCTTAGTCTTCAGGGCATTTGGCTACACCTTC. Protein: CASSLVFRAFGYTF.

The V and J genes are TRBV5-6 and TRBJ2-7; D is perhaps TRBD2 (6 bases). V dropped 2 bases and J dropped 3 bases, with 12 bases sitting between them. The CDR3 length is 14 residues. Germline V gene data show CDR1 as SGHDT and CDR2 as YYEEEE. The CDR3 reads CASSFGGYLYEQYF. CDR3 bases: TGTGCCAGCAGCTTTGGGGGGTACCTCTACGAGCAGTACTTC.